Listed here are 30 T cell receptor beta chains from one sample, sequenced in a study of T cells in Graves' hyperthyroidism and ophthalmopathy. Amplification targeted TCR beta CDR3 regions from RNA transcripts. During a first-round RT-PCR of the TCR CDR3, the HTBI primer set was used. TCRdb itself ran the multiplex PCR reads through MiXCR, one entry per CDR3 protein. The sample lists 94,000 or so distinct CDR3 sequences, about 51% occurring once. Material: blood. The source is a woman aged 40 to 50 with Graves' hyperthyroidism.

This clonotype came up once. CDR3 DNA: TGTGCCAGCAGCTTGGGGAGGGACCCAAATGAAAAACTGTTTTTT. Translated: CASSLGRDPNEKLFF. The chain recombines TRBV7-9 with TRBJ1-4; TRBD1 might be the D (5 bases). The germline gives CDR1 SEHNR, CDR2 FQNEAQ (reference sequence). The CDR3 has 15 amino acids. V was clipped by 3 bases and J by 5 bases, with 13 bases between them.

This clonotype was counted ten times or more. This chain links TRBV19 with TRBJ1-2; D not resolved. Per the germline V gene, CDR1 is LNHDA and CDR2 is SQIVND (reference sequence). Deletions cut 3 bases from V and 1 base from J, with 0 bases between. This CDR3 has 11 amino acids. The CDR3 spells CASSINYGYTF. The CDR3 DNA sequence: TGTGCCAGTAGTATTAACTATGGCTACACCTTC.

This clonotype was seen ten or more times. The CDR3 sequence: CSARTGPSTYEQYF. The DNA for the CDR3 is TGCAGTGCTAGGACAGGGCCATCGACCTACGAGCAGTACTTC. The gene calls are TRBV20-1 and TRBJ2-7; TRBD1 aligns across 7 bases. Germline V CDR1 and CDR2: DFQATT, SNEGSKA (reference sequence). The CDR3 covers 14 residues. V lost 3 bases to trimming and J lost 2 bases; unmatched junction nucleotides: 7.

With respect to this clonotype: No DNA is shown, since the ends of the CDR3 on it are uncertain; the CDR3 is the one TCRdb lists. The chain has TRBV7-2 and TRBJ2-5; the DNA was not compared with TRBD2, the D call given in the table. The CDR3 is 21 amino acids in total, end residues counted. CDR1 and CDR2 (germline): SGHTA, FQGNSA. CDR3: CASSFYICSAVLAGGQETQYF.

This clonotype was counted at least ten times. This rearrangement joins TRBV7-9 to TRBJ2-2; no definite D call. CDR3 length: 14 amino acids. Trimming took 0 bases from V and 7 from J, leaving 9 bases between them. From germline, CDR1 is SEHNR and CDR2 FQNEAQ (reference sequence). CDR3 nucleotide sequence: TGTGCCAGCAGCTTAGCCCCCGTATTCGGGGAGCTGTTTTTT. It translates to CASSLAPVFGELFF.

The V gene is TRBV10-2, the J gene TRBJ2-5, with TRBD1 matching 8 bases. The CDR3 loop spans 15 amino acids. V dropped 3 bases and J dropped 1; count of bases not matched to a gene: 4. Germline V gene sequence: CDR1 WSHSY, CDR2 SAAADI. CDR3 sequence (DNA): TGCGCCAGCAGTGAAGAAGGGACAGGCCAAGAGACCCAGTACTTC. Its translation: CASSEEGTGQETQYF.

The V and J genes are TRBV20-1 and TRBJ2-7, with D perhaps assigned TRBD1 or TRBD2 (5 bases each). Trimming removed 1 base at V and 4 bases at J, with 17 bases between. The germline V gene has CDR1 DFQATT and CDR2 SNEGSKA (reference sequence). The CDR3 consists of 15 residues. In nucleotides, the CDR3 is TGCAGTGCTAGAGGTCCGGGGCATATCTTGTACGAGCAGTACTTC. Its protein is CSARGPGHILYEQYF.

In the case of this clonotype: The junction departs from the called germline gene at one end, perhaps through a read error. The rearrangement joins TRBV15 to TRBJ2-7, with D perhaps matching TRBD1 (6 bases). The CDR3 is made up of 13 amino acids. CDR1 and CDR2 from the germline V gene are LNHNV and YYDKDF (reference sequence). CDR3 sequence: CASGPGQTYEQCF. CDR3 nucleotides: TGTGCCAGCGGCCCTGGACAGACGTACGAGCAGTGCTTC. The whole variable domain, remainder taken from reference TRBV15 and TRBJ2-7, is DAMVIQNPRYQVTQFGKPVTLSCSQTLNHNVMYWYQQKSSQAPKLLFHYYDKDFNNEADTPDNFQSRRPNTSFCFLDIRSPGLGDTAMYLCASGPGQTYEQCFGPGTRLTVT.

The sample holds one count of this clonotype. The genes are TRBV7-4 and TRBJ1-6, with a possible D match to TRBD1 (6 bases). The germline V and J ends were trimmed by 5 bases and 10 bases, with 18 bases remaining between them. Germline-derived CDR1 and CDR2 are SGHVT and SQSDAQ. There are 15 residues in the CDR3. CDR3 residues: CASSVGEAGDSPLHF. DNA of the CDR3: TGTGCCAGCAGCGTAGGAGAAGCAGGGGACTCACCCCTCCACTTT.

This clonotype was recorded at least ten times. This chain joins TRBV9 and TRBJ1-2; weak D call: TRBD1 (6 bases). The CDR3 consists of 14 residues. Trimming removed 5 bases from V and 0 bases from J, with 11 bases in between. The germline V gene encodes CDR1 SGDLS and CDR2 YYNGEE. CDR3 sequence reads: CASSGTSANYGYTF. The CDR3 DNA reads as TGTGCCAGCAGTGGGACATCTGCTAACTATGGCTACACCTTC.

This clonotype was detected many times. This chain uses TRBV13 with TRBJ2-5; 7 bases map to TRBD2. V was clipped by 6 bases and J by 0 bases; unmatched bases: 1. Germline V gives CDR1 PRHDT, CDR2 FYEKMQ (reference sequence). This CDR3 is built from 13 residues. For the CDR3, the DNA is TGTGCCAGCAGACTAGCGAACCAAGAGACCCAGTACTTC. Its translation is CASRLANQETQYF.

Details on this clonotype: At one end, the junction sequence differs from germline, possibly due to a read error. V gene TRBV7-3 combines with J gene TRBJ2-7; 8 bases fit TRBD2. The CDR3 contains 16 residues. Germline V gene sequence: CDR1 SGHTA, CDR2 FQGTGA. The CDR3 sequence is CASSLGSGRVTGELYF. CDR3 bases: TGTGCCAGCAGCTTAGGGAGCGGGAGAGTCACCGGGGAGCTGTACTTC.

The CDR3 sequence: CASSVQGQGFYEQYF. In DNA, the CDR3 is TGTGCCAGCTCTGTCCAGGGACAGGGGTTTTACGAGCAGTACTTC. The chain couples TRBV10-3 to TRBJ2-7, with 10 positions matching TRBD1. In germline, CDR1 is ENHRY, CDR2 SYGVKD. CDR3 length equals 15 residues. V was clipped by 10 bases and J by 4 bases; unmatched bases: 13.

This clonotype was picked up many times. The chain couples TRBV20-1 to TRBJ2-7; 7 bases line up with TRBD2. The CDR3 has 13 residues. Looked up from germline, CDR1 is DFQATT and CDR2 is SNEGSKA (reference sequence). The ends lost 2 bases at V and 7 bases at J; junction bases unmatched: 8. CDR3: CSARLPGGREQYF. CDR3 DNA sequence: TGCAGTGCTAGACTCCCGGGGGGTCGGGAGCAGTACTTC.

The count of this clonotype is one. This chain connects TRBV2 to TRBJ1-4; 9 bases are a match to TRBD1. There are 14 residues in the CDR3. The trim removed 6 bases at V and 6 bases at J, leaving 5 bases unmatched. The germline V gene encodes CDR1 SNHLY and CDR2 FYNNEI. The CDR3 coding sequence is TGTGCCAGCAGCCAACAGGGGGCGCATGAAAAACTGTTTTTT. Protein: CASSQQGAHEKLFF. Variable domain in full (rest from reference TRBV2 and TRBJ1-4): EPEVTQTPSHQVTQMGQEVILRCVPISNHLYFYWYRQILGQKVEFLVSFYNNEISEKSEIFDDQFSVERPDGSNFTLKIRSTKLEDSAMYFCASSQQGAHEKLFFGSGTQLSVL.

Ten or more counts support this clonotype. This chain connects TRBV11-3 to TRBJ2-2, with no clear D. The length of the CDR3 is 12 residues. CDR1 and CDR2 (germline): SGHNT, YENEEA. The V end lost 6 bases, the J end lost 10 bases, and 12 bases lay between the germline ends. The CDR3 DNA is TGTGCCAGCAGTCCGCCCTCTTCGGAGCTGTTTTTT. This translates into CASSPPSSELFF.

V is TRBV9 and J is TRBJ2-6, with 9 bases fitting TRBD1. The CDR3 length is 16 residues. Germline assignment: CDR1 SGDLS and CDR2 YYNGEE. V was pared by 4 bases and J by 4 bases, with 6 bases of the junction left unmatched. As DNA, the CDR3 is TGTGCCAGCAGCCGCGGGACAGGGTCAGGGGCCAACGTCCTGACTTTC. Residues: CASSRGTGSGANVLTF.

Concerning this clonotype itself: The limits of the CDR3 on the DNA are not certain, so only TCRdb's listed CDR3 is given. The chain links TRBV10-3 to TRBJ1-5. Germline values: CDR1 ENHRY, CDR2 SYGVKD. The CDR3 totals 17 residues, both ends included. CDR3 sequence reads: CDICSASSISRNQPQHF.

This clonotype occurred once. A much larger clone differs from this one at a single base, so this may be a read error. The gene calls are TRBV29-1 and TRBJ2-5; 8 bases line up with TRBD1. Trimming removed 6 bases from V and 6 bases from J; junction bases left unmatched: 9. This CDR3 is 13 amino acids long. Germline V gene data show CDR1 as SQVTM and CDR2 as ANQGSEA. CDR3 residues: CSVGTGDRQTQYF. The CDR3 nucleotides read TGCAGCGTAGGAACAGGGGACAGGCAGACCCAGTACTTC. Full variable domain (rest looked up from reference TRBV29-1 and TRBJ2-5): SAVISQKPSRDICQRGTSLTIQCQVDSQVTMMFWYRQQPGQSLTLIATANQGSEATYESGFVIDKFPISRPNLTFSTLTVSNMSPEDSSIYLCSVGTGDRQTQYFGPGTRLLVL.

V and J are TRBV7-9 and TRBJ1-5; D is undetermined. In germline, CDR1 is SEHNR, CDR2 FQNEAQ (reference sequence). The CDR3 runs to 14 residues. V was clipped by 1 base and J by 11 bases, with 15 bases between them. The CDR3 DNA reads TGTGCCAGCAGCTTAGAATCCTCCGCAAAGACCCAGCATTTT. Protein: CASSLESSAKTQHF.

The chain has TRBV20-1 and TRBJ2-5, with D possibly matching TRBD2 (5 bases). Germline-derived CDR1 and CDR2 are DFQATT and SNEGSKA (reference sequence). V was clipped by 6 bases and J by 1 base, with 18 bases between them. The CDR3 spans 15 residues. The CDR3 coding sequence is TGCAGTGCCTGGAGAGCGGCCGGGTTCCAAGAGACCCAGTACTTC. Residues: CSAWRAAGFQETQYF.

This clonotype was counted ten times or more. This chain connects TRBV6-5 to TRBJ2-7; TRBD2 matches at 14 bases. CDR1 and CDR2 (germline): MNHEY, SVGAGI. Unmatched junction bases numbered 9, after V lost 7 bases and J lost 4 bases. This CDR3 spans 16 amino acids. The CDR3 DNA sequence: TGTGCCAGCAAAGCACGACTAGCGGGAGGGCCATACGAGCAGTACTTC. Protein sequence: CASKARLAGGPYEQYF.

This clonotype was recorded at least ten times. This chain joins TRBV7-6 and TRBJ2-3; D might be TRBD2 (5 bases). Germline CDR1 SGHVS, CDR2 FNYEAQ. V was cut by 0 bases and J by 5 bases, with 9 bases left in between. The CDR3 runs 14 residues. The CDR3 bases are TGTGCCAGCAGCTTAGCGGGAGAGGTAGATACGCAGTATTTT. Its protein product is CASSLAGEVDTQYF.

The chain recombines TRBV7-3 with TRBJ2-2, with 14 bases that match TRBD2. This CDR3 is 18 amino acids long. CDR1 SGHTA and CDR2 FQGTGA come from the germline V gene. The J segment lost 5 bases and the V segment lost 5 bases, leaving 10 bases of the junction unmatched. The CDR3 DNA reads as TGTGCCAGCAGCCCATCGGGACTAGCGGGAGTGGGGACCGGGGAGCTGTTTTTT. Its protein product is CASSPSGLAGVGTGELFF.

This chain links TRBV20-1 with TRBJ2-7; D may be TRBD1 (5 bases). The CDR3 spans 12 residues. Trimming shortened V by 4 bases and J by 5 bases, and 12 bases separated the two germline ends. Per the germline V gene, CDR1 is DFQATT and CDR2 is SNEGSKA (reference sequence). CDR3 DNA sequence: TGCAGTGCTAAGCAGGGAATCCACGAGCAGTACTTC. Encoded protein: CSAKQGIHEQYF.

This clonotype was seen at least ten times. The chain employs TRBV7-9 and TRBJ2-5; 8 bases align to TRBD2. J gave up 2 bases and V 6 bases, and 5 bases lay outside the gene matches. CDR3 length: 14 residues. Germline V gene sequence: CDR1 SEHNR, CDR2 FQNEAQ (reference sequence). The CDR3 coding sequence is TGTGCCAGCAGGCGGGGGGCAAGTCAAGAGACCCAGTACTTC. This sequence encodes CASRRGASQETQYF.

This chain links TRBV7-3 with TRBJ1-5, with D hard to call. With 1 base removed from V and 2 bases from J, the gap between germline ends came to 6 bases. The CDR3 spans 14 residues. Looked up from germline, CDR1 is SGHTA and CDR2 is FQGTGA. The CDR3, as DNA: TGTGCCAGCAGCTTAATGGCGGGCAATCAGCCCCAGCATTTT. Its protein is CASSLMAGNQPQHF.

On this clonotype: This sequence may be a read error, since a much larger clone differs from it by one base. V usage is TRBV5-1 and J usage is TRBJ1-2, with 8 bases that match TRBD1. Germline V lookup: CDR1 SGHRS, CDR2 YFSETQ. This CDR3 is built from 13 residues. The CDR3 region has the DNA TGCGCCAACAGCCCGGACAGGGACTATGGCTACACCTTC. This sequence encodes CANSPDRDYGYTF.

A remark on this clonotype: The junction differs from germline at one of its ends, possibly a read error. The rearrangement links TRBV12-3 or TRBV12-4 to TRBJ2-5; D is possibly TRBD1 or TRBD2 (6 bases each). The CDR3 length is 14 residues. This chain's CDR3 is CVSADSWGVQPQYF. In DNA, the CDR3 is TGTGTCAGCGCGGACAGCTGGGGGGTGCAGCCCCAGTACTTC.

This clonotype has ten or more counts. J is TRBJ1-5 and V is TRBV20-1, with 7 bases that match TRBD1. The length of the CDR3 is 15 residues. CDR1 is DFQATT and CDR2 is SNEGSKA in the germline V gene (reference sequence). The V and J ends lost 3 bases and 2 bases, in that order; junction bases with no gene match: 7. CDR3 nucleotide sequence: TGCAGTGCTAGGAGAGGGGGCCAGGGCAATCAGCCCCAGCATTTT. Translation gives CSARRGGQGNQPQHF.